One and the same sample provided the 15 T cell receptor beta chains below, sequenced in a study of shared clonotypes between healthy human individuals (dated by TCRdb to the early 2020s). Library prep was done by the immunoSEQ multiplex PCR assay. Here the immuneACCESS table is served through TCRdb, limited to in-frame sequences with V and J called. Missing clones are a known gap in these copies; in checked studies unresolved V genes cover under half, and the rest lacks a known reason. The sample table holds hundreds of thousands of clones, of which around two thirds were seen once. Together, the top ten hold under 2% of the sample. The sequencing sample was made of memory CD4+ T cells sorted from blood. In the paper's terms, the cell subset or site label means: CD45RA-negative fraction. Every receptor here comes from a woman aged 25 to 39 in good health.

The chain links TRBV28 to TRBJ2-7; TRBD1 or TRBD2 may be the D gene (5 bases each). Germline V gene data show CDR1 as MDHEN and CDR2 as SYDVKM. The CDR3 consists of 16 residues. V gave up 2 bases and J gave up 1 base, with 15 bases separating them. The CDR3 region is CASSLGTATGSYEQYF. CDR3 sequence (DNA): TGTGCCAGCAGTTTAGGGACGGCCACGGGATCCTACGAGCAGTACTTC.

The V and J genes are TRBV27 and TRBJ2-7; 8 bases align to TRBD1. V lost 3 bases, J lost 7 bases, and 8 bases stayed unmatched. The germline CDR1 and CDR2 sequences are MNHEY and SMNVEV (reference sequence). The CDR3 consists of 14 residues. The CDR3 reads CASSFSDRGWEQYF. The CDR3 DNA reads as TGTGCCAGCAGTTTTAGCGACAGGGGTTGGGAGCAGTACTTC.

The chain links TRBV21-1 to TRBJ1-4. TRBV21-1 is a pseudogene. CDR3 length equals 15 residues. The CDR3: CASSDKGVAAEKLFF. DNA of the CDR3: TGTGCCAGCAGCGATAAGGGAGTAGCGGCTGAAAAACTGTTTTTT.

The chain employs TRBV6-5 and TRBJ2-5; TRBD1 matches at 7 bases. CDR3 size: 16 residues. The V segment lost 0 bases and the J segment 7 bases; nucleotides outside the gene matches: 11. Germline values: CDR1 MNHEY, CDR2 SVGAGI. The CDR3 region has the DNA TGTGCCAGCAGTTACTCGGTGACAGGGATTTCGGGGACCCAGTACTTC. This translates into CASSYSVTGISGTQYF.

The chain employs TRBV29-1 and TRBJ2-5, with 12 nucleotides matching TRBD2. CDR1 is SQVTM and CDR2 is ANQGSEA in the germline V gene. V shed 2 bases, J shed 11 bases, and the junction held 9 bases outside the gene matches. The CDR3 covers 14 residues. The CDR3, as DNA: TGCAGCGTTGAAAGCCTAGCGGGAGGGGTGCAGCAGTACTTC. Its protein product is CSVESLAGGVQQYF.

The chain recombines TRBV12-5 with TRBJ1-3; TRBD1 agrees at 10 bases. J was trimmed by 6 bases and V by 6 bases; bases with no gene match: 8. CDR3 length equals 15 residues. Germline CDR1 reads LGHNT; CDR2 reads FRNRAP. For the CDR3, the DNA is TGTGCTAGTGGCATGGACAGGGGGAGAGAAAACACCATATATTTT. It is translated as CASGMDRGRENTIYF. The full variable domain, in which reference TRBV12-5 and TRBJ1-3 provide the parts outside the CDR3, is DARVTQTPRHKVTEMGQEVTMRCQPILGHNTVFWYRQTMMQGLELLAYFRNRAPLDDSGMPKDRFSAEMPDATLATLKIQPSEPRDSAVYFCASGMDRGRENTIYFGEGSWLTVV.

This chain's CDR3 is CASSDLVGLPGNTIYF. CDR3 DNA: TGTGCCAGTAGTGATCTCGTCGGGTTACCCGGAAACACCATATATTTT. The rearrangement links TRBV19 to TRBJ1-3; unclear D gene. Deletions cut 5 bases from V and 4 bases from J, with 18 bases between. In germline, CDR1 is LNHDA, CDR2 SQIVND (reference sequence). The CDR3 runs to 16 residues.

The rearrangement links TRBV10-3 to TRBJ2-7, with D maybe TRBD1 (6 bases). Germline assignment: CDR1 ENHRY and CDR2 SYGVKD. The CDR3 is made up of 13 amino acids. V lost 10 bases and J lost 6, with 19 bases in between. The chain's CDR3 is CASGQSELGEQYF. CDR3 DNA sequence: TGTGCCAGCGGACAGTCTGAATTGGGCGAGCAGTACTTC.

The chain combines TRBV5-1 with TRBJ1-3; unclear D gene. The CDR3 has 15 amino acids. Germline-derived CDR1 and CDR2 are SGHRS and YFSETQ. Trimming removed 2 bases at V and 2 bases at J, with 11 bases between. The CDR3 loop reads CASSLNSLAGNTIYF. As DNA, the CDR3 is TGCGCCAGCAGCTTAAACAGTCTCGCTGGAAACACCATATATTTT.

V gene TRBV29-1 combines with J gene TRBJ1-3, with D maybe TRBD1 (6 bases). The CDR3 is 16 amino acids. Germline V CDR1 and CDR2: SQVTM, ANQGSEA. Trimming took 5 bases from V and 3 from J, leaving 20 bases between them. The CDR3 region is CSVLGREGEFGNTIYF. The DNA for the CDR3 is TGCAGCGTTCTCGGCAGGGAGGGGGAATTTGGAAACACCATATATTTT.

This clone was counted only a few times. The DNA of the CDR3 is TGTGCCAGCACCCACCCGGACAGACCGAATGAAAAACTGTTTTTT. Encoded protein: CASTHPDRPNEKLFF. This chain joins TRBV4-2 and TRBJ1-4; possible D gene TRBD1, 6 bases. CDR1 LGHNA and CDR2 YNFKEQ come from the germline V gene. There are 15 residues in the CDR3. The V end was cut by 7 bases, the J end by 5 bases, with 17 bases between.

The rearrangement links TRBV5-8 to TRBJ2-3; a possible D gene is TRBD1 (5 bases). Germline CDR1 SGHTS, CDR2 YDEGEE. V lost 4 bases to trimming and J lost 1 base, with 10 bases between them. The CDR3 runs 14 residues. The CDR3 reads CASSAKGGTDTQYF. The CDR3 nucleotides are TGTGCCAGCAGCGCAAAAGGGGGCACAGATACGCAGTATTTT.

About this clone itself: Other DNA sequences in this sample translate to the same CDR3. This sequence joins TRBV11-2 and TRBJ2-2; D not resolved. Trimming removed 0 bases at V and 4 bases at J, with 6 bases between. Germline values: CDR1 SGHAT, CDR2 FQNNGV. The CDR3 sequence is 14 residues long. In DNA, the CDR3 is TGTGCCAGCAGCTTAGAATGGGGCACCGGGGAGCTGTTTTTT. This encodes CASSLEWGTGELFF.

The chain uses TRBV28 and TRBJ1-4; D not certain. Germline loops: CDR1 MDHEN, CDR2 SYDVKM. The CDR3 contains 13 residues. V lost 3 bases and J lost 7, with 9 bases in between. CDR3 coding DNA: TGTGCCAGCAGTTTGCAGAACGCTGAAAAACTGTTTTTT. This translates into CASSLQNAEKLFF.

The genes are TRBV27 and TRBJ2-2, with D possibly matching TRBD2 (5 bases). CDR1 is MNHEY, CDR2 SMNVEV, per germline (reference sequence). This CDR3 has 17 residues. V was trimmed by 8 bases and J by 4 bases, leaving 23 bases between them. CDR3 nucleotide sequence: TGTGCCAGCTGGAAATCCGGGGATCCATATCTCACCGGGGAGCTGTTTTTT. Amino acid sequence: CASWKSGDPYLTGELFF.